The 25 T cell receptor beta chains listed next were all sequenced from one sample in a study of molecular identifiers for immune sequencing clone quantification. MiXCR, applied by TCRdb to the PCR reads, yields one record per CDR3 protein. This sample has 37,000 or so distinct CDR3 sequences, with about a fifth found just once. Input material: naive CD8+ T cells from blood, with Jurkat cell RNA spiked in. As for subset: FACS-sorted CD8+CD4-CCR7+CD45RA+ naive T cells. The receptor source for this set is a human donor in good health. Some libraries in this study had Jurkat cell RNA spiked in.

This clonotype has a count of ten or more. This chain connects TRBV28 to TRBJ2-5; TRBD2 agrees at 7 bases. The CDR3 runs 18 residues. Germline CDR1 MDHEN, CDR2 SYDVKM. Unmatched junction bases numbered 11, after V lost 1 base and J lost 0 bases. The CDR3 DNA reads as TGTGCCAGCAGTTTATATTTGGGGGGTCTAGCGGACCAAGAGACCCAGTACTTC. It specifies CASSLYLGGLADQETQYF. Full variable domain (rest looked up from reference TRBV28 and TRBJ2-5): DVKVTQSSRYLVKRTGEKVFLECVQDMDHENMFWYRQDPGLGLRLIYFSYDVKMKEKGDIPEGYSVSREKKERFSLILESASTNQTSMYLCASSLYLGGLADQETQYFGPGTRLLVL.

This chain links TRBV7-6 with TRBJ2-3, with D tentatively TRBD2 (5 bases). This CDR3 has 15 amino acids. V shed 4 bases and J shed 0 bases, with 11 bases lying between them. CDR1 is SGHVS, CDR2 FNYEAQ, per germline. The CDR3 here is CASSWTGSSTDTQYF. The CDR3 nucleotides read TGTGCCAGCAGCTGGACGGGATCTAGCACAGATACGCAGTATTTT.

This clonotype was counted at least ten times. The CDR3 sequence is CASSHETDNYEQYF. The CDR3 nucleotides read TGTGCCAGCAGTCATGAGACGGATAACTACGAGCAGTACTTC. The chain carries TRBV11-2 and TRBJ2-7; D is unclear. The V gene's germline CDR1 is SGHAT and CDR2 FQNNGV. CDR3 size: 14 residues. V shed 6 bases and J shed 3 bases, with 15 bases lying between them. Full variable domain (outside the CDR3, taken from reference TRBV11-2 and TRBJ2-7): EAGVAQSPRYKIIEKRQSVAFWCNPISGHATLYWYQQILGQGPKLLIQFQNNGVVDDSQLPKDRFSAERLKGVDSTLKIQPAKLEDSAVYLCASSHETDNYEQYFGPGTRLTVT.

This clonotype has a count of ten or more. V usage is TRBV7-2 and J usage is TRBJ2-7, with TRBD2 matching over 11 bases. Trimming at V came to 5 bases and at J to 4 bases, leaving 7 bases not matched to a gene. Germline V CDR1 and CDR2: SGHTA, FQGNSA. This CDR3 has 15 amino acids. CDR3 nucleotides: TGTGCCAGCAGCCCACTAGCGGGAGTTTTTTACGAGCAGTACTTC. Amino acids: CASSPLAGVFYEQYF.

This clonotype was observed many times. The rearrangement links TRBV27 to TRBJ2-3; D remains unclear. This CDR3 has 13 amino acids. Germline values: CDR1 MNHEY, CDR2 SMNVEV (reference sequence). The V and J ends lost 3 bases and 0 bases respectively, with 4 bases between them. CDR3 sequence: CASSFLSTDTQYF. CDR3 nucleotides: TGTGCCAGCAGTTTCCTTAGCACAGATACGCAGTATTTT.

This clonotype was seen ten or more times. The V call is TRBV13, the J call TRBJ1-2; D unresolved. Germline CDR1 and CDR2: PRHDT and FYEKMQ (reference sequence). This CDR3 is built from 15 residues. With 3 bases removed from V and 3 bases from J, the gap between germline ends came to 14 bases. The CDR3 sequence is CASSFRPGEDYGYTF. CDR3 nucleotide sequence: TGTGCCAGCAGCTTCCGACCGGGTGAGGACTATGGCTACACCTTC.

The sample holds many counts of this clonotype. The chain uses TRBV20-1 and TRBJ2-5; D remains ambiguous. There are 8 residues in the CDR3. Germline CDR1 and CDR2: DFQATT and SNEGSKA (reference sequence). The V and J ends lost 5 bases and 10 bases respectively, with 5 bases between them. CDR3 region: CSAASQYF. The CDR3 region has the DNA TGCAGTGCTGCGAGCCAGTACTTC.

The chain joins TRBV19 to TRBJ2-2, with 7 bases fitting TRBD2. With V trimmed by 6 bases and J by 2 bases, 9 bases remained unmatched. Germline V gene lookup returns CDR1 LNHDA and CDR2 SQIVND (reference sequence). The CDR3 is 16 residues long. In DNA form, the CDR3 reads TGTGCCAGTAGCCCAATTGGACTAGTCAACACCGGGGAGCTGTTTTTT. Translating gives CASSPIGLVNTGELFF.

This clonotype was seen many times. The chain is built from TRBV16 and TRBJ1-1; D not resolved. Germline-derived CDR1 and CDR2 are KGHSY and FQNENV. The CDR3 length is 15 residues. The ends were cut back, 0 bases at V and 1 base at J, with 9 bases in the middle. CDR3 in amino acids: CASSQSRIENTEAFF. DNA of the CDR3: TGTGCCAGCAGCCAATCGAGGATAGAGAACACTGAAGCTTTCTTT.

The V call is TRBV7-2, the J call TRBJ2-3; the match to TRBD2 covers 9 bases. The J segment lost 2 bases and the V segment lost 7 bases, leaving 13 bases of the junction unmatched. CDR1 is SGHTA and CDR2 is FQGNSA in the germline V gene. CDR3 length: 17 amino acids. The CDR3 region has the DNA TGTGCCAGCAAGGGTTTGAGCGGGAGGAGCCCCACAGATACGCAGTATTTT. As protein: CASKGLSGRSPTDTQYF.

This clonotype was observed at least ten times. The chain couples TRBV12-3 or TRBV12-4 to TRBJ2-5, with D hard to call. V gave up 5 bases and J gave up 5 bases, with 18 bases separating them. CDR3 length equals 15 residues. The CDR3 DNA reads as TGTGCCAGCAGTCCCCGGACCTTGTCGTATGAGACCCAGTACTTC. This codes for CASSPRTLSYETQYF.

About this clonotype itself: This may be a read error, as it is one base from a much larger clone. The chain is built from TRBV9 and TRBJ2-7; D unclear. CDR1 and CDR2 from the germline V gene are SGDLS and YYNGEE. V shed 0 bases and J shed 0 bases, with 10 bases lying between them. The CDR3 extends over 15 amino acids. CDR3: CASSVGPLSSYEQYF. The DNA for the CDR3 is TGTGCCAGCAGCGTAGGCCCCTTGAGCTCCTACGAGCAGTACTTC. The whole variable domain, remainder taken from reference TRBV9 and TRBJ2-7, is DSGVTQTPKHLITATGQRVTLRCSPRSGDLSVYWYQQSLDQGLQFLIQYYNGEERAKGNILERFSAQQFPDLHSELNLSSLELGDSALYFCASSVGPLSSYEQYFGPGTRLTVT.

The V call is TRBV5-6, the J call TRBJ1-1; D may be TRBD1 (5 bases). Trimming cost V 4 bases and J 6 bases, with 16 bases left between them. The CDR3 contains 14 residues. Germline CDR1 SGHDT, CDR2 YYEEEE. The CDR3: CASSERNRYAEAFF. DNA for the CDR3: TGTGCCAGCAGCGAACGCAACAGGTACGCTGAAGCTTTCTTT.

This clonotype was counted a few times. The chain couples TRBV27 to TRBJ2-7, with 9 bases identical to TRBD1. Germline CDR1 MNHEY, CDR2 SMNVEV (reference sequence). The CDR3 contains 15 residues. Losses at the gene ends were 5 bases for V and 2 bases for J; bases not matched to a gene: 7. The CDR3 loop reads CASSLTGGSAYEQYF. CDR3 DNA sequence: TGTGCCAGCAGTCTTACAGGGGGCAGCGCCTACGAGCAGTACTTC.

This clonotype has at least ten counts. The genes are TRBV6-2 or TRBV6-3 and TRBJ2-3, with 9 bases identical to TRBD1. J lost 4 bases, V lost 3 bases, and 5 bases had no gene match. The CDR3 is 15 residues long. The V gene's germline CDR1 is MNHEY and CDR2 SVGEGT. The CDR3 sequence is CASSYWDRVADTQYF. The DNA for the CDR3 is TGTGCCAGCAGTTATTGGGACAGGGTGGCAGATACGCAGTATTTT.

A few counts support this clonotype. This rearrangement joins TRBV20-1 to TRBJ2-2, with D possibly being TRBD1 (6 bases). V was shortened by 1 base and J by 3 bases, with 12 bases between the two germline ends. CDR1 DFQATT and CDR2 SNEGSKA come from the germline V gene (reference sequence). The CDR3 has 15 residues. The CDR3, as DNA: TGCAGTGCTAGAGCGACAGGCTGGGACACCGGGGAGCTGTTTTTT. This gives the protein CSARATGWDTGELFF.

V is TRBV14 and J is TRBJ2-1; 7 bases line up with TRBD2. Germline values: CDR1 SGHDN, CDR2 FVKESK. The CDR3 has 16 amino acids. With 2 bases clipped from V and 2 bases from J, the junction kept 6 bases outside the gene matches. The DNA for the CDR3 is TGTGCCAGCAGCCAATTTCTCGCGGGAGCCTACAATGAGCAGTTCTTC. Residues: CASSQFLAGAYNEQFF.

There are many counts of this clonotype. The CDR3 nucleotides are TGTGCCAGCTTCTTAGGCGGGGACAATGAGCAGTTCTTC. Encoded protein: CASFLGGDNEQFF. The genes are TRBV12-3 or TRBV12-4 and TRBJ2-1; D possibly corresponds to TRBD2 (6 bases). The CDR3 length is 13 residues. With 8 bases removed from V and 5 bases from J, the gap between germline ends came to 13 bases.

This clonotype was observed a few times. The DNA of the CDR3 is TGTGCCAGCAGTTACGTGGGGGGGTTTAGCAATCAGCCCCAGCATTTT. It specifies CASSYVGGFSNQPQHF. The chain employs TRBV28 and TRBJ1-5, with D perhaps TRBD1 (5 bases). V was trimmed by 4 bases and J by 0 bases, leaving 13 bases between them. Germline lookup yields CDR1 MDHEN and CDR2 SYDVKM. This CDR3 is built from 16 residues.

As regards this clonotype: This may come from a read error, since a much larger clone is one base off. This chain connects TRBV5-1 to TRBJ2-3; possibly TRBD1 for D (6 bases). The germline V gene has CDR1 SGHRS and CDR2 YFSETQ. V lost 4 bases, J lost 4 bases, and 16 bases lay in between. The CDR3 sequence is 15 residues long. The CDR3 region has the DNA TGCGCCAGCAGCCGACTACAGGGATCGGCAGATACGCAGTATTTT. Residues: CASSRLQGSADTQYF.

This clonotype was recorded at least ten times. The chain carries TRBV7-7 and TRBJ1-2; the match to TRBD1 covers 8 bases. The CDR3 runs 16 residues. From germline, CDR1 is SSHAT and CDR2 FNYEAQ (reference sequence). V gave up 1 base and J gave up 3 bases; unmatched junction bases: 7. Here the CDR3 reads CASSLGAGTGDYGYTF. The CDR3 DNA sequence: TGTGCCAGCAGCTTAGGCGCCGGGACAGGAGACTATGGCTACACCTTC.

The chain links TRBV3-1 to TRBJ2-1; D remains unclear. Trimming left V 6 bases short and J 4 bases short, with 19 bases between. The CDR3 consists of 16 residues. Germline V gene sequence: CDR1 LGHDT, CDR2 YNNKEL (reference sequence). CDR3: CASSHGPKDGYNEQFF. The CDR3 DNA sequence: TGTGCCAGCAGTCACGGACCCAAGGATGGGTACAATGAGCAGTTCTTC.

The CDR3 loop is CASSRRWGLAGVDYEQYF. CDR3 nucleotide sequence: TGTGCCAGCAGCCGTCGTTGGGGACTAGCGGGAGTGGACTACGAGCAGTACTTC. This chain uses TRBV11-1 with TRBJ2-7, with 14 bases aligning to TRBD2. V lost 5 bases, J lost 3 bases, and 12 bases stayed unmatched. Germline V gene sequence: CDR1 SGHAT, CDR2 FQDESV (reference sequence). This CDR3 is built from 18 residues.

Ten or more counts support this clonotype. The chain uses TRBV24-1 and TRBJ1-2, with TRBD1 as a possible D gene (5 bases). The V and J ends lost 4 bases and 3 bases respectively, with 11 bases between them. This CDR3 region has 14 residues. Germline-derived CDR1 and CDR2 are KGHDR and SFDVKD. The CDR3 protein is CATSDRQGDYGYTF. CDR3 coding DNA: TGTGCCACCAGTGACCGACAAGGGGACTATGGCTACACCTTC.

About this clonotype: Since the CDR3 does not end with the conserved phenylalanine or tryptophan, this likely comes from a read error. The limits of the CDR3 on the DNA are not certain, so only TCRdb's listed CDR3 is given. The chain links TRBV2 to TRBJ2-1; TRBD2, the D gene given by the table, was not confirmed from the DNA. Germline CDR1 SNHLY, CDR2 FYNNEI. The CDR3 totals 11 residues, both ends included. This CDR3 reads CASRRDPPSFL.